One sample yielded the 27 T cell receptor beta chains listed below, sequenced in a study of blood T cell repertoires in COVID-19. TCRdb's copy holds only in-frame clones and misses some; the assay was immunoSEQ multiplex PCR. The sample lists 290,000 or so clones; 65% to 90% were seen once. Sequencing was performed on peripheral blood. The source of these receptors is a man aged 50-59 years with active or convalescent COVID-19.

The chain employs TRBV6-5 and TRBJ2-7, with D possibly being TRBD1 (5 bases). From germline, CDR1 is MNHEY and CDR2 SVGAGI. Trimming took off 8 bases at V and 3 bases at J, with 17 bases between the two ends. The CDR3 has 14 residues. For the CDR3, the DNA is TGTGCCAGCGTCTCGGCAGGGCTAGACTACGAGCAGTACTTC. Encoded protein: CASVSAGLDYEQYF.

V usage is TRBV2 and J usage is TRBJ1-1; maybe TRBD1 (5 bases). CDR3 length: 12 residues. In germline, CDR1 is SNHLY, CDR2 FYNNEI. Trimming took 8 bases from V and 4 from J, leaving 11 bases between them. The CDR3 DNA reads TGTGCCAGCGGGGGGGGTGGCACTGAAGCTTTCTTT. Its translation is CASGGGGTEAFF.

The J gene is TRBJ2-6, the V gene TRBV19; TRBD1 agrees at 7 bases. This CDR3 comprises 20 residues. V dropped 5 bases and J dropped 0; count of bases not matched to a gene: 16. The germline V gene encodes CDR1 LNHDA and CDR2 SQIVND (reference sequence). CDR3 region: CASSPTGNAPVISGANVLTF. The CDR3 region has the DNA TGTGCCAGTAGTCCGACAGGGAACGCCCCGGTGATCTCTGGGGCCAACGTCCTGACTTTC.

The rearrangement links TRBV7-8 to TRBJ2-3, with a weak D call TRBD2 (5 bases). V lost 0 bases and J 0 bases, leaving 7 bases between the germline ends. Looked up from germline, CDR1 is SGHVS and CDR2 is FQNEAQ. CDR3 size: 15 residues. CDR3 DNA sequence: TGTGCCAGCAGCTTAGCGGCTAGCAGCACAGATACGCAGTATTTT. This translates into CASSLAASSTDTQYF. The whole variable domain, filled in from reference TRBV7-8 and TRBJ2-3, reads GAGVSQSPRYKVAKRGQDVALRCDPISGHVSLFWYQQALGQGPEFLTYFQNEAQLDKSGLPSDRFFAERPEGSVSTLKIQRTQQEDSAVYLCASSLAASSTDTQYFGPGTRLTVL.

The chain combines TRBV6-2 or TRBV6-3 with TRBJ1-1; 8 nucleotides match TRBD1. The germline CDR1 and CDR2 sequences are MNHEY and SVGEGT. V lost 6 bases and J lost 0; bases outside the gene matches: 9. The CDR3 contains 16 residues. CDR3 amino acids: CASSPPEDRVNTEAFF. Here the CDR3 DNA reads TGTGCCAGCAGCCCTCCCGAGGACAGGGTGAACACTGAAGCTTTCTTT.

This chain uses TRBV5-1 with TRBJ1-3, with TRBD1 identical over 9 bases. V gave up 4 bases and J gave up 0 bases; unmatched junction bases: 2. CDR1 is SGHRS and CDR2 is YFSETQ in the germline V gene. CDR3 length: 15 residues. The CDR3 region has the DNA TGCGCCAGCAGCCAGGGACAGGGCTCTGGAAACACCATATATTTT. This encodes CASSQGQGSGNTIYF.

This chain uses TRBV30 with TRBJ1-3, with 10 bases aligning to TRBD1. This CDR3 contains 14 residues. The V and J ends lost 7 bases and 8 bases, in that order; junction bases with no gene match: 11. Germline CDR1 is GTSNPN and CDR2 is SVGIG (reference sequence). The CDR3 DNA sequence: TGTGCCTATGCGAGGGACAGGGGAGGGGACACCATATATTTT. As protein: CAYARDRGGDTIYF. Looking up the rest from reference TRBV30 and TRBJ1-3 gives the full variable domain: SQTIHQWPATLVQPVGSPLSLECTVEGTSNPNLYWYRQAAGRGLQLLFYSVGIGQISSEVPQNLSASRPQDRQFILSSKKLLLSDSGFYLCAYARDRGGDTIYFGEGSWLTVV.

The rearrangement links TRBV10-1 to TRBJ2-5, with 8 bases matching TRBD2. Germline lookup yields CDR1 WNHNN and CDR2 SYGVQD (reference sequence). The CDR3 spans 13 residues. After removal of 7 bases from V and 4 bases from J, the junction contained 5 bases not matched to a gene. CDR3 bases: TGCGCCAGCACGGGGCGGGAGGTAGAGACCCAGTACTTC. Amino acids: CASTGREVETQYF.

The V call is TRBV12-3 or TRBV12-4, the J call TRBJ2-1; possibly TRBD1 for D (6 bases). The ends were cut back, 7 bases at V and 9 bases at J, with 16 bases in the middle. There are 13 residues in the CDR3. This chain's CDR3 is CASTLTGLGEQFF. CDR3 sequence (DNA): TGTGCCAGCACCTTAACAGGGTTAGGTGAGCAGTTCTTC.

The chain combines TRBV28 with TRBJ2-2, with D perhaps matching TRBD1 (6 bases). This CDR3 comprises 14 residues. From germline, CDR1 is MDHEN and CDR2 SYDVKM. V was cut by 8 bases and J by 1 base, with 11 bases left in between. In nucleotides, the CDR3 is TGTGCCAGCTTCCAGGGGTGGAACACCGGGGAGCTGTTTTTT. It yields the protein CASFQGWNTGELFF.

The V call is TRBV5-4, the J call TRBJ1-1, with 8 bases that match TRBD1. Germline V lookup: CDR1 SGHNT, CDR2 YYREEE (reference sequence). The CDR3 extends over 15 amino acids. Losses at the gene ends were 4 bases for V and 6 bases for J; bases not matched to a gene: 11. This CDR3 is CASSPGTGFFSEAFF. CDR3 sequence (DNA): TGTGCCAGCAGCCCCGGGACAGGTTTTTTCTCTGAAGCTTTCTTT.

V and J are TRBV12-5 and TRBJ1-1; D not certain. The CDR3 runs to 13 residues. V was clipped by 2 bases and J by 1 base, with 5 bases between them. Germline values: CDR1 LGHNT, CDR2 FRNRAP. The DNA for the CDR3 is TGTGCTAGTGGTTTGAACGGGAACACTGAAGCTTTCTTT. This sequence encodes CASGLNGNTEAFF.

V gene TRBV30 combines with J gene TRBJ1-1; tentative D call: TRBD1 (5 bases). This CDR3 has 13 residues. The V end was cut by 8 bases, the J end by 1 base, with 14 bases between. Germline CDR1 and CDR2: GTSNPN and SVGIG (reference sequence). The CDR3 loop reads CARQLGQNTEAFF. DNA of the CDR3: TGTGCCCGACAGCTGGGGCAGAACACTGAAGCTTTCTTT.

The V and J genes are TRBV5-1 and TRBJ2-1; the match to TRBD2 covers 10 bases. CDR3 size: 24 residues. The V gene end was trimmed by 3 bases and the J gene end by 1 base; junction bases not matched to a gene: 28. Germline CDR1 and CDR2: SGHRS and YFSETQ. CDR3 DNA: TGCGCCAGCAGCTCTGGGGGGGTAGCGGGAGGCGCAAAGGGGTTTTTTAGGTCCTACAATGAGCAGTTCTTC. This encodes CASSSGGVAGGAKGFFRSYNEQFF.

J is TRBJ1-2 and V is TRBV10-2; TRBD1 matches 8 bases. The germline gives CDR1 WSHSY, CDR2 SAAADI. Germline trimming cut 4 bases from V and 7 bases from J; bases unmatched to any gene: 8. This CDR3 is built from 14 residues. The CDR3 DNA reads TGCGCCAGCAGTGGCCCCGGACAGGGCCGTGGCTACACCTTC. Its translation: CASSGPGQGRGYTF.

Worth noting for this clone: Within the sample, other DNA sequences also encode this same CDR3. The rearrangement links TRBV18 to TRBJ2-1; the D gene is possibly TRBD1 (6 bases). Germline values: CDR1 KGHSH, CDR2 LQKENI. V lost 3 bases, J lost 4 bases, and 16 bases lay in between. The CDR3 spans 16 residues. CDR3 coding DNA: TGTGCCAGCTCACCCCAGGGGCTAGGGGGTTACAATGAGCAGTTCTTC. This codes for CASSPQGLGGYNEQFF.

V and J are TRBV19 and TRBJ2-3; 9 nucleotides line up with TRBD2. The CDR3 runs to 14 residues. V lost 7 bases to trimming and J lost 10 bases; unmatched junction nucleotides: 12. Per germline, CDR1 LNHDA and CDR2 SQIVND (reference sequence). The CDR3 DNA is TGTGCCAGTACCGCGGGGGGACTAGCATACGCGCAGTATTTT. This gives the protein CASTAGGLAYAQYF.

Details on this clone: Other DNA sequences within the sample encode an identical CDR3. The rearrangement links TRBV27 to TRBJ2-1; 8 bases line up with TRBD1. In germline, CDR1 is MNHEY, CDR2 SMNVEV (reference sequence). This CDR3 contains 15 residues. Trimming cost V 5 bases and J 3 bases; bases outside gene matches: 6. CDR3 bases: TGTGCCAGCAGTCCCGGACAGGGAGGCTACAATGAGCAGTTCTTC. As protein: CASSPGQGGYNEQFF.

J is TRBJ1-2 and V is TRBV28; D gene uncertain. The CDR3 has 15 amino acids. Germline V gives CDR1 MDHEN, CDR2 SYDVKM. Trimming took off 1 base at V and 6 bases at J, with 15 bases between the two ends. The CDR3, as DNA: TGTGCCAGCAGTTTATCCCGAGGTACTTATGATGGCTACACCTTC. Residues: CASSLSRGTYDGYTF.

J is TRBJ2-5 and V is TRBV18; 11 bases fit TRBD2. Trimming cost V 1 base and J 5 bases; bases outside gene matches: 6. Germline CDR1 reads KGHSH; CDR2 reads LQKENI. The CDR3 length is 16 residues. The CDR3 region is CASSPLLAGVGETQYF. The CDR3 DNA follows: TGTGCCAGCTCACCACTACTAGCGGGAGTTGGCGAGACCCAGTACTTC.

The chain joins TRBV7-3 to TRBJ2-2; 7 nucleotides align to TRBD2. The CDR3 runs 15 residues. The V gene end was trimmed by 3 bases and the J gene end by 6 bases; junction bases not matched to a gene: 7. CDR1 and CDR2 from the germline V gene are SGHTA and FQGTGA. The CDR3 DNA sequence: TGTGCCAGCAGCTTCGGACTAGGCGAAGCCGGGGAGCTGTTTTTT. It yields the protein CASSFGLGEAGELFF.

This rearrangement joins TRBV20-1 to TRBJ1-1; TRBD1 might be the D (5 bases). V gave up 8 bases and J gave up 6 bases, with 10 bases separating them. Germline CDR1 DFQATT, CDR2 SNEGSKA (reference sequence). This CDR3 is built from 10 residues. This chain's CDR3 is CSSGPPEAFF. The CDR3 nucleotides read TGCAGTTCAGGGCCCCCTGAAGCTTTCTTT.

This clone was observed a few times. The gene calls are TRBV4-1 and TRBJ1-1, with D maybe TRBD1 (6 bases). V lost 1 base and J lost 4, with 13 bases in between. The CDR3 covers 15 residues. Germline V CDR1 and CDR2: MGHRA, YSYEKL. CDR3 in DNA: TGCGCCAGCAGCCAAGCAGCGCGGGGGCGCACTGAAGCTTTCTTT. Its translation: CASSQAARGRTEAFF.

This clone has just a few counts. CDR3 protein: CASRSQETRGNEQYF. CDR3 coding DNA: TGTGCAAGTCGCTCCCAGGAAACTCGAGGGAACGAGCAGTACTTC. V usage is TRBV12-2 and J usage is TRBJ2-7; TRBD2, the table's D call, was not compared with the DNA. TRBV12-2 is recorded as a pseudogene. The CDR3 loop spans 15 amino acids.

The rearrangement joins TRBV18 to TRBJ2-7; D might be TRBD1 (5 bases). V was clipped by 3 bases and J by 2 bases, with 14 bases between them. Looked up from germline, CDR1 is KGHSH and CDR2 is LQKENI. This CDR3 is 15 amino acids long. The CDR3 nucleotides are TGTGCCAGCTCACCGGGGCCCCGCTCAACCTACGAGCAGTACTTC. Translated, it gives CASSPGPRSTYEQYF.

The chain carries TRBV20-1 and TRBJ1-4; unclear D gene. Looked up from germline, CDR1 is DFQATT and CDR2 is SNEGSKA (reference sequence). The CDR3 has 11 residues. V lost 6 bases and J 8 bases, leaving 10 bases between the germline ends. The DNA for the CDR3 is TGCAGTGCACCGACGGGGGAAAAACTGTTTTTT. This codes for CSAPTGEKLFF.

The V gene is TRBV9, the J gene TRBJ2-5; the match to TRBD2 covers 13 bases. CDR3 length equals 16 residues. Germline V CDR1 and CDR2: SGDLS, YYNGEE. Trimming removed 4 bases from V and 4 bases from J; junction bases left unmatched: 7. The CDR3 here is CASSPQGLAGRETQYF. CDR3 sequence (DNA): TGTGCCAGCAGCCCCCAGGGACTAGCGGGAAGAGAGACCCAGTACTTC.